Sequencing of this T cell receptor beta chain was carried out in a study of blood T cell repertoires in COVID-19. Overall study context: The study drew acute and convalescent COVID-19 samples from the United States, Italy and Spain. Sources were T cells, B-cell-depleted T cells, or PBMCs; the material itself was cDNA or gDNA.

Original analysis: Amplification from reference gene primers served as the basis for estimated nucleated cell counts. Clones were sequenced by immunoSEQ multiplex PCR, and TCRdb holds only the in-frame ones, with some missing. V, J and clone size are taken as reported in that table, and D and trimming were inferred from the DNA itself. The table has 200,000 to 250,000 clones, approximately 77% seen once. The CDR3 covers 17 residues. The V gene's germline CDR1 is MDHEN and CDR2 SYDVKM. V shed 5 bases and J 5 bases; nucleotides not matched to a gene: 15. This clonotype was obtained from a woman older than 75 with acute or convalescent COVID-19. The rearrangement uses TRBV28 and TRBJ2-5; 9 bases fit TRBD1. Sequenced input: peripheral blood. The CDR3 DNA reads as TGTGCCAGCAGTCCCGCCACAGGGGGCGCGGCGTACGAGACCCAGTACTTC. The encoded protein is CASSPATGGAAYETQYF.